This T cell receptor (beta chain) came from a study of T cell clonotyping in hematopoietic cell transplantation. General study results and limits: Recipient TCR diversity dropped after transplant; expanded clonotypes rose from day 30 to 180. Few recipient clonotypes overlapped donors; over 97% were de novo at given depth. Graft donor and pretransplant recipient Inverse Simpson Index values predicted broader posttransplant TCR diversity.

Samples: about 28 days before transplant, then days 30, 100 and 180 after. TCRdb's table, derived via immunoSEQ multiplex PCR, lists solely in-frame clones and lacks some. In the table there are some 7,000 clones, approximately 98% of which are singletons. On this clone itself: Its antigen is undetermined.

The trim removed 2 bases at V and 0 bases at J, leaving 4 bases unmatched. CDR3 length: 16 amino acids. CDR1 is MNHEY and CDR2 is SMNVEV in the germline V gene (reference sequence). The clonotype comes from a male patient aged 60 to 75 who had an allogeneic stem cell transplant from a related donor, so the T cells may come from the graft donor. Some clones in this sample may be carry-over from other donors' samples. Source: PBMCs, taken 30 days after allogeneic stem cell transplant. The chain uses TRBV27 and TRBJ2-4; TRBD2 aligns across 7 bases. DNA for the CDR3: TGTGCCAGCAGTTTAGTAGCGGGTCTAGCCAAAAACATTCAGTACTTC. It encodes CASSLVAGLAKNIQYF.